This TCR beta chain is drawn from a study of blood T cell repertoires in COVID-19. Germline V gene data show CDR1 as SGHTA and CDR2 as FQGNSA. This CDR3 contains 15 residues. The J segment lost 6 bases and the V segment lost 5 bases, leaving 8 bases of the junction unmatched. Original processing methods: Estimated nucleated cell counts came from reference gene primer amplification. Measured with immunoSEQ multiplex PCR; TCRdb has only the in-frame clones, and not every one. V and J calls and clone size follow that table, whereas D and trimming were derived from the DNA. The sample has 90,000 to 110,000 clones; 84% are singletons.

The chain has TRBV7-2 and TRBJ1-4, with TRBD1 identical over 8 bases. The sequenced sample was peripheral blood. The source is a woman between 45 and 65 years old with acute or convalescent COVID-19. As DNA, the CDR3 is TGTGCCAGCAGCCCGCGGACAGGGTCAGATGAAAAACTGTTTTTT. Its protein product is CASSPRTGSDEKLFF. Full variable domain (rest looked up from reference TRBV7-2 and TRBJ1-4): GAGVSQSPSNKVTEKGKDVELRCDPISGHTALYWYRQSLGQGLEFLIYFQGNSAPDKSGLPSDRFSAERTGGSVSTLTIQRTQQEDSAVYLCASSPRTGSDEKLFFGSGTQLSVL.